The entry below describes one TCR beta chain. What this receptor recognizes is not known. No much larger clone is present one base from it, and per-base qualities are unavailable. This sample was taken from a study of cytomegalovirus exposure and HLA in healthy donors (dated 2017 in TCRdb). About the investigation overall: In an earlier analysis of about 560 of the donors, 276 Gb of sequence data and 117 million unique TCR beta sequences from 150 million to 200 million T cells were reported. A later genetic analysis took genome-wide SNP genotypes for about three fifths of the 666 donors and used that subset as a discovery cohort. The study aimed to test whether signatures of past pathogen exposure could be identified by cataloging public T cell receptors. The study profiled the T cell repertoires of 550 to 700 subjects by immunosequencing and related them to cytomegalovirus serostatus. The number of donors typed differed by locus, with 629-630 for A, B, C, DRB1 and DQB1, about 500 for DQA1, 600 to 610 for DPA1, and 400 to 490 for DPB1. An early release that covered around 590 HLA-typed donors contained about 290 gigabases of sequencing data and 70 million to 100 million unique TCR sequences. Along with the approximately 650-subject first cohort, a separate validation cohort of approximately 110 different subjects was used. Alongside the repertoire data, information on donor age, sex, ethnicity and CMV serostatus was compiled. Roughly 5 DR-DQ haplotypes were handled as single units for association and clustering, since linkage in the cohort was strong. HLA typing covered class I and class II loci at four-digit resolution. Among the roughly 430 genotyped donors, approximately 81% belonged to the genetic ancestry cluster associated with self-reported Caucasian donors. All discovery cohort repertoires had been generated on a single sequencing platform. An earlier analysis of approximately 500 of the donors applied high-throughput TCR beta sequencing to assess whether each TCR beta V gene segment acted as functional or pseudogenic. In the later analysis, no new phenotypic data were used to find candidate immune exposures; instead, reliance was placed on TCR beta sequences and their occurrence across donors. Among roughly 400 genotyped donors of the cohort, an average of around 240,000 unique TCR beta nucleotide sequences were sequenced per donor, approximately 20% of them non-productive. The study combined high-throughput TCR immunosequencing, statistical association of individual TCRs with disease status, and machine learning to predict cytomegalovirus infection status. A later analysis re-examined previously published TCR beta repertoires from hundreds of donors and added high-resolution HLA genotyping to investigate patterns of TCR occurrence.

The receptor library was made with the immunoSEQ multiplex PCR assay. A mixture of 60 forward primers for TCR Vbeta segments and 13 reverse primers for TCR Jbeta segments was used in the multiplex PCR. Amplification of the CDR3 region of rearranged TCR beta genes was performed with a multiplex PCR assay on genomic DNA. The amplified TCR beta libraries were sequenced on the Illumina HiSeq System as 87-base-pair reads. Regarding the original processing steps: In a later analysis, tens of millions of unique TCR beta chains were counted across the 650 to 750 repertoires, and roughly 11 million of these chains were shared by at least two donors. A nearest-neighbor algorithm error-corrected the raw reads and collapsed the reads into unique sequences, merging closely related sequences to remove PCR and sequencing errors. CDR3 sequences were aligned to IMGT reference sequences to assign V, D and J gene segments. For a sequence to be retained, a match of at least six nucleotides was required to both a V gene segment and a J gene segment. A rearrangement counted as productive if the CDR3 had no stop codons and remained in frame with V and J, and every other rearrangement counted as non-productive. CDR3 was defined according to IMGT convention as the region running from the second conserved V-encoded cysteine to the conserved J-encoded phenylalanine. In an earlier analysis of approximately 500 of the donors, sequences lacking an unambiguous match to a single V gene segment were excluded. An earlier analysis of several hundred of the donors called V segments functional above 56.7% productive rearrangements and segregating when the between-donor standard deviation exceeded 5%. To diagnose cytomegalovirus status from the catalog of TCR beta chain sequences, a statistical classification framework was built. V and J gene assignment, in a later analysis, came from comparing TCR nucleotide sequences with IMGT/GENE-DB human TR gene sequences. Using the TCRdist pipeline, a later analysis assigned CDR3 sequences along with most-parsimonious VDJ recombination scenarios. In a later analysis, each TCR beta chain was defined by its CDR3 amino acid sequence together with its V-gene family, and reads without a unique V-gene family were excluded. As a way to deal with suspected cross-contamination and a sequencing artifact, a later analysis dropped 450 to 600 nucleotide sequences that were highly shared and had low generation probability. A later analysis calculated a clonal expansion index for each public chain from normalized within-repertoire ranks of inferred template counts. In a later analysis, generation probabilities were computed with a VDJ recombination model fitted to out-of-frame rearrangements, and the resulting probabilities were checked against IGoR. In a later analysis, TCR-TCR, TCR-HLA and TCR-CMV co-occurrence was scored with hypergeometric tests, and a repertoire-size bias correction was applied to TCR pairs. In a later analysis, false discovery rates were estimated by permuting HLA or CMV assignments 20 times. In a later analysis, co-occurring TCRs were grouped using DBSCAN, and TCRdist sequence similarity was added for clustering within HLA-allele-positive subsets. Repertoires with fewer than 30,000 or more than 120,000 public chains, plus five repertoires with anomalous nucleotide sharing, were excluded from co-occurrence clustering. TCRdb holds this immuneACCESS table with in-frame rearrangements only. Some clones are missing; in checked studies, unresolved V genes explain under half, and the rest has no known cause. V, J and clone size derive from that table, while D and trimming were established from the DNA sequence. The sample table lists 150,000 to 200,000 clones, 82% of them with a count of one. Roughly 6% of the sample belongs to the ten largest clones.

The cohort comprised several hundred healthy bone marrow donors. Cohort members were all nominally healthy when sampled, although unrecorded immune exposures were likely present. The donor tested CMV seropositive and was one of the 289 seropositive cohort members. Every donor gave a peripheral blood sample, and the peripheral blood mononuclear cells from that sample were used for TCR beta sequencing. Genomic DNA extraction from the blood cell samples was performed with the Qiagen DNeasy Blood Extraction Kit. CDR1 and CDR2 (SEHNR, FQNEAQ) derive from the germline V gene (reference sequence). Inclusive of the bounding cysteine and phenylalanine, the CDR3 is 15 residues long. CDR3 DNA is the only sequence kept; it has 45 bases, read in frame from the first base. Trimming at the junction amounts to 5 bases on V and 7 bases on J, and the germline ends lie 17 bases apart. On the study overall, not on this receptor specifically: Linkage disequilibrium might explain the correlated functional status among segregating V segments, but an unknown experimental factor could not be excluded. According to a later analysis, parvovirus B19, influenza, CMV and Epstein-Barr virus appeared linked to several top co-occurrence clusters. Because some donors lacked HLA typing at each locus, the association tests relied only on the typed subset. In both the original and validation cohorts, the classifier was reported to diagnose cytomegalovirus status with high specificity and sensitivity. In the study, around 150 TCR beta chains were listed as associated with cytomegalovirus. When HLA alleles, especially DR and DQ, strongly co-occurred, attributing TCR associations to individual alleles was difficult. Three of the identified cytomegalovirus-associated TCR beta chains were confirmed in vitro to be specific for cytomegalovirus antigens. In a later analysis, most CMV-associated TCR beta chains were found to appear HLA-restricted, with HLA associations seemingly driven largely by CMV exposure. Sequencing depth was assumed to be roughly uniform across donors in the presence/absence analyses, though that assumption may not hold. Most TCR sequences were seen in very few donors, while some public TCRs were found in many individuals. In an earlier analysis of 587 of the donors, most TCR beta V segments appeared in productive rearrangements about 87% or about 30% of the time, broadly matching IMGT annotations. Compared with equally common non-associated chains, HLA-associated TCR beta chains in a later analysis were more clonally expanded and had lower generation probabilities. Only TCR beta chains were sequenced in this cohort, and the absence of alpha or paired-chain data limited detectable features. A cluster of highly shared sequence variants was judged likely to represent a technical artifact of the sequencing pipeline. A later genetic analysis associated a missense DCLRE1C variant with V-gene and J-gene trimming of TCR beta chains, and an independent cohort replicated the association. In a later analysis, the rate of TCR association differed among HLA loci, with DRB1 alleles having the most associated TCRs and HLA-C alleles having the fewest. A further reported finding was that TCR beta sequences accurately predicted the HLA-A and HLA-B alleles for most subjects in the first cohort. According to a later genetic analysis, donors in an Asian-associated ancestry cluster had fewer N-insertions in productive TCRs than the roughly 660-donor mean. A later analysis associated about 16,000 TCR beta sequences with specific HLA alleles at a false discovery rate of 0.05. The earlier analysis of approximately 560 of the donors excluded about 16 rarely observed V segments, including chromosome 9 orphons, because counts were too low. It was suggested by the authors that the approach could potentially be generalized to other disease states and immunological phenotypes. Some IMGT-functional V segments, including TRBV6-2 and TRBV6-3, could not be distinguished by the 87-base-pair reads and were therefore excluded. The only immune exposure information available for the cohort was CMV serostatus.

This sequence uses TRBV7-9 and TRBJ1-4; there is no confident call for the D gene. Material: PBMCs. This TCR derives from a woman in her forties or fifties in good health and CMV-seropositive. The CDR3 corresponds to CASSRGQAEVEKLFF. The DNA is as follows: TGTGCCAGCAGCCGAGGTCAAGCGGAGGTTGAAAAACTGTTTTTT.